This T cell receptor (beta chain) was sequenced in a study of early T cells in non-severe SARS-CoV-2 infection. Germline V gene data show CDR1 as SGHRS and CDR2 as YFSETQ. Trimming removed 4 bases from V and 3 bases from J, with 13 bases in between. The CDR3 spans 14 residues. Attached unique molecular identifiers marked individual cDNA molecules. TCRdb re-called the 5' RACE reads through MiXCR, storing one row per CDR3 protein. The table includes fewer than 55,000 distinct CDR3 sequences, 9.5% to 11% detected once. Specimen: whole blood. This clonotype was sampled from an adult who was a healthcare worker with PCR-confirmed SARS-CoV-2 infection or an uninfected control (not recorded which). This chain joins TRBV5-1 and TRBJ1-1; possible D gene TRBD1, 5 bases. The CDR3 DNA reads TGCGCCAGCAGCCCCAGGGTGGAGTACACTGAAGCTTTCTTT. Translated: CASSPRVEYTEAFF.